Listed below are T cell receptor beta chains from one sample, sequenced in a study of T cell responses to AZD1222 COVID-19 vaccine. Data came from immunoSEQ multiplex PCR; TCRdb stores just in-frame clones and leaves some out. Altogether under 150,000 clones are present, roughly 90% being singletons, with the ten largest covering under 2%. Material: peripheral blood, obtained on day 0 of AZD1222 vaccination. The source of these receptors is an adult in good health. Both conserved end residues are part of each CDR3. Some rows have no size entry. The others give once, few or many, or a class for an expanded clone.

TRBJ2-7 | TRBV2 | - | CASSTTGMTYEQYF
TRBJ1-3 | TRBV3-1/TRBV3-2 | - | CASSLRQVPTGNTIYF
TRBJ2-7 | TRBV29-1 | once | CSVAPGSYEQYF
TRBJ1-5 | TRBV28 | - | CASTGGFSNQPQHF
TRBJ2-3 | TRBV19 | - | CASSAPGLLSTDTQYF
TRBJ2-7 | TRBV4-3 | - | CASSQERENYEQYF
TRBJ1-1 | TRBV5-1 | - | CASSLEVSGGGEAFF
TRBJ1-6 | TRBV5-5 | - | CASSLGGSPLHF
TRBJ1-2 | TRBV7-2 | few | CASSLTDSYHGYTF
TRBJ1-6 | TRBV6-6 | - | CASSLDRSSYNSPLHF
TRBJ1-1 | TRBV3-1/TRBV3-2 | - | CASSQDLGAEAFF
TRBJ2-7 | TRBV27 | - | CASSLVGTGNYEQYF
TRBJ2-7 | TRBV30 | - | CAWSRDRGPEQYF
TRBJ1-6 | TRBV27 | few | CASSWDRMNSPLHF
TRBJ2-4 | TRBV19 | - | CASSPGEAIAKNIQYF
TRBJ2-7 | TRBV18 | - | CASSPPASYEQYF
TRBJ1-5 | TRBV30 | - | CAWSSGLGQPQHF
TRBJ1-2 | TRBV2 | few | CASSPGPGGNGYTF
TRBJ1-2 | TRBV25-1 | - | CASTDRGGGYTF
TRBJ2-2 | TRBV6-5 | - | CASRSSTTTGELFF
TRBJ1-2 | TRBV7-3 | - | CASSKTGGLFGYTF
TRBJ1-1 | TRBV3-1/TRBV3-2 | - | CASSQVRGTEAFF
TRBJ2-1 | TRBV3-1/TRBV3-2 | - | CASGRTSGSNEQFF
TRBJ2-7 | TRBV6-5 | - | CASSPRREQYF
TRBJ2-2 | TRBV4-3 | - | CASSQGQLHTGELFF
TRBJ1-1 | TRBV5-1 | - | CASSLASGGVYTEAFF
TRBJ2-1 | TRBV5-1 | - | CASSGPSYNEQFF
TRBJ2-2 | TRBV3-1/TRBV3-2 | - | CASNKPGQGNTGELFF
TRBJ1-5 | TRBV24-1 | - | CATSRSNQPQHF
TRBJ1-5 | TRBV9 | - | CASSVSGNSNQPQHF
TRBJ1-1 | TRBV7-2 | - | CASSDPGRGLLNTEAFF
TRBJ2-1 | TRBV27 | - | CASSFLLISSPGQGYNEQFF
TRBJ1-1 | TRBV21-1 | - | CASIQLRVRNTEAFF
TRBJ2-7 | TRBV28 | once | CASSWGLEQYF
TRBJ2-3 | TRBV5-4 | - | CASSWTGGTDTQYF
TRBJ1-4 | TRBV28 | - | CASSPRTGANEKLFF
TRBJ1-5 | TRBV19 | - | CASTTQGPYQPQHF
TRBJ1-1 | TRBV6-5 | - | CASSYKAGAMNTEAFF
TRBJ1-2 | TRBV5-1 | - | CASSSDGSYGYTF
TRBJ2-5 | TRBV7-3 | - | CASSCRRSGRWGTQYF
TRBJ1-2 | TRBV6-5 | - | CASSYSPNYGYTF
TRBJ2-7 | TRBV29-1 | once | CSVEGPGREQYF
TRBJ2-1 | TRBV9 | - | CASSVDWSSYNEQFF
TRBJ2-7 | TRBV3-1/TRBV3-2 | - | CASSQDPGRDYEQYF
TRBJ2-7 | TRBV2 | - | CASRPSDEQYF
TRBJ1-5 | TRBV28 | few | CASRFIKLGSNQPQHF
TRBJ2-7 | TRBV4-2 | - | CASSQLLTTSSYEQYF
TRBJ1-1 | TRBV14 | - | CASSQWGTAVEAEAFF
TRBJ2-1 | TRBV3-1/TRBV3-2 | - | CASSRGGSYNEQFF
TRBJ2-1 | TRBV5-5 | - | CASSLATSYNEQFF
TRBJ1-1 | TRBV19 | once | CASRPTVNTEAFF
TRBJ2-2 | TRBV7-2 | - | CASSPGTGGANTGELFF
TRBJ1-5 | TRBV18 | - | CASSPAGSNQPQHF
TRBJ1-1 | TRBV18 | - | CASSPSQAQEAFF